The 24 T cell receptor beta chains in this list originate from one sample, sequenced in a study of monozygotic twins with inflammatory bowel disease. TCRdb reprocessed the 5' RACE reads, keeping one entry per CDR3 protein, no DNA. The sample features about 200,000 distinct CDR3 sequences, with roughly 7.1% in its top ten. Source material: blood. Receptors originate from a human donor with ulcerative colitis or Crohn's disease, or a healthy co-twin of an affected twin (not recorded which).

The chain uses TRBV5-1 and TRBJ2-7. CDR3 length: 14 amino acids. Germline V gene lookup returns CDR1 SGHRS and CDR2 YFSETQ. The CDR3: CASSLEGSFYEQYF.

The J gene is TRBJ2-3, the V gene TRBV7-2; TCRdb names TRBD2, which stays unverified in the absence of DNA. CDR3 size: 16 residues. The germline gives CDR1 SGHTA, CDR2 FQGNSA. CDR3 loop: CASSLRGAGGLDTQYF.

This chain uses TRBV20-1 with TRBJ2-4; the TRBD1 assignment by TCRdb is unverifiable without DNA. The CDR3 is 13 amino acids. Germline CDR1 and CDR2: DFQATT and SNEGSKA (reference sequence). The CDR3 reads CSATRDGKNIQYF.

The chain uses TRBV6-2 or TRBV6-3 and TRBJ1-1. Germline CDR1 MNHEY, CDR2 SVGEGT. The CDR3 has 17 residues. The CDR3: CASSSLRQETMNTEAFF.

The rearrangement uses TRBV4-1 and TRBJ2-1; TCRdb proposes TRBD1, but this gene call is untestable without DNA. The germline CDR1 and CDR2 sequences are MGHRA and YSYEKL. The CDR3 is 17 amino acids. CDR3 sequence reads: CASSQEKRGSLYNEQFF.

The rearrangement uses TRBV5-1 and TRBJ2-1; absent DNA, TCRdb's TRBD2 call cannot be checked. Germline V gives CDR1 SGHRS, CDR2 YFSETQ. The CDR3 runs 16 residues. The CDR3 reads CASSLALAGSHNEQFF.

This CDR3 is CASSDGPDGYTF. The V gene is TRBV12-3 or TRBV12-4, the J gene TRBJ1-2. This CDR3 contains 12 residues.

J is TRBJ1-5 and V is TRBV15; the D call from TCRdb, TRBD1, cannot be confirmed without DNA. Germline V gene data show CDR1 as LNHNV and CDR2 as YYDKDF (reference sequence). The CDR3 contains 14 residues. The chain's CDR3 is CATSEGQVRQPQHF.

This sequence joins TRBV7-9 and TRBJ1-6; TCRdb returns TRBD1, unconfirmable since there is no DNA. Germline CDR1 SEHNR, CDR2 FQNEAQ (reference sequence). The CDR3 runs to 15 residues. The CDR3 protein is CASSLNLQGESPLHF.

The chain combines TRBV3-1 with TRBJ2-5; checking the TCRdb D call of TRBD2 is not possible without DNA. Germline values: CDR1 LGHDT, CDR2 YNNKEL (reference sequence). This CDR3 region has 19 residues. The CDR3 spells CASSQDRKGLAQYQETQYF.

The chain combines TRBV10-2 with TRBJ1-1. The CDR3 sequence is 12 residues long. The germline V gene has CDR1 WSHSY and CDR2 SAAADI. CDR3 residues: CASSGVFTEAFF.

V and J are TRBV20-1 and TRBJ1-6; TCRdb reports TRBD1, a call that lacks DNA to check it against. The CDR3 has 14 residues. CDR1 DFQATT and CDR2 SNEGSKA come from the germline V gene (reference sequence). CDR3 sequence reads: CSAQGGVGNSPLHF.

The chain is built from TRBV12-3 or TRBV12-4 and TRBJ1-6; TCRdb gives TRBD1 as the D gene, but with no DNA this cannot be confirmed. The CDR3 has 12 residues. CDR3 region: CASRDRSSPLHF.

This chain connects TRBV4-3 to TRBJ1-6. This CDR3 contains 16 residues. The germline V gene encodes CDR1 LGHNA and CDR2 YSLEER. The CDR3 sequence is CASSQGSGSYNSPLHF.

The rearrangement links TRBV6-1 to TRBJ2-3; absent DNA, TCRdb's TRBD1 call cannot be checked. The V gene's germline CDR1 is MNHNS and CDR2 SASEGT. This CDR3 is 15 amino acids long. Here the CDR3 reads CASSFAGTGTDTQYF.

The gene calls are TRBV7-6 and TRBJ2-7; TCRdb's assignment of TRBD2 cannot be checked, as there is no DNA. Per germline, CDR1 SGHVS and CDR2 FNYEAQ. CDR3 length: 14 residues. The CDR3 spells CASSPPTGDYEQYF.

The CDR3 sequence: CASKYPTEVLDEQFF. The chain uses TRBV12-5 and TRBJ2-1. This CDR3 has 15 amino acids. Germline V lookup: CDR1 LGHNT, CDR2 FRNRAP.

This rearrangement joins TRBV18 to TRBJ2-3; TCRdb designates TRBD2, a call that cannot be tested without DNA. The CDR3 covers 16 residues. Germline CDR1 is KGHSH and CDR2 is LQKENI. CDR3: CASSGRLAASTDTQYF.

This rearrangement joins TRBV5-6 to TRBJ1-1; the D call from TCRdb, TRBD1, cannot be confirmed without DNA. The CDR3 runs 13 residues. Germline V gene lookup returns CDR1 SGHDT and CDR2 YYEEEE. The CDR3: CASSMLDRQEAFF.

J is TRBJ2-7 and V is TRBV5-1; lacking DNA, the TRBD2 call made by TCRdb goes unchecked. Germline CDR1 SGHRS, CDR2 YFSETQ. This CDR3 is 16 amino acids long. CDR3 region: CASSLRLAGGPPEQYF.

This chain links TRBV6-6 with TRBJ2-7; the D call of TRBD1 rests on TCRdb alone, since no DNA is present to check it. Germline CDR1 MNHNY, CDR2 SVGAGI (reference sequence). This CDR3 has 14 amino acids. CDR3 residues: CASSKGQGAYEQYF.

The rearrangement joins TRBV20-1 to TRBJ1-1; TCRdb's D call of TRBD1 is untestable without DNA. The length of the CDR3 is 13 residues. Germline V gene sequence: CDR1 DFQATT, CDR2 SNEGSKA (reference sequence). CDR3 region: CSARAQTGIEAFF.

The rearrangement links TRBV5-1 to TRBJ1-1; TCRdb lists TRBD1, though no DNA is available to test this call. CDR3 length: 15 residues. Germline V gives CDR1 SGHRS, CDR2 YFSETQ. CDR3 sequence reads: CASSLSEGAILQAFF.

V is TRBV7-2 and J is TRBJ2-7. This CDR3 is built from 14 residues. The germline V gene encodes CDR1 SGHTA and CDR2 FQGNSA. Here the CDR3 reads CASSFSGGSYEQYF.